This paragraph covers one T cell receptor beta chain sequence. Germline CDR1 and CDR2: KGHSY and FQNENV. Trimming pared 1 base from V and 2 bases from J, leaving 9 bases between. The CDR3 totals 14 residues. Participant-reported clinical history was the basis for cohort assignment. Two consecutive negative NP/OP PCR tests, clearance, or resolved symptoms defined Cohort 3 recovery. This sample was taken from a study of blood T cell repertoires in COVID-19. Study information: PBMCs, B-cell-depleted T cells, or T cells provided the cDNA or gDNA that made up the material.

The data were produced by immunoSEQ multiplex PCR, yet TCRdb's version contains in-frame clones alone and is incomplete. The data contain about 320,000 clones, about 89% of them singletons. Sample: PBMCs or T cells enriched from blood (not recorded which). This sequence joins TRBV16 and TRBJ2-7; tentatively, D is TRBD2 (7 bases). This clonotype originated in a man in his 60s who had recovered from COVID-19. CDR3 nucleotide sequence: TGTGCCAGCAGCCAATTCGGGGGGCCCTACGAGCAGTACTTC. Protein sequence: CASSQFGGPYEQYF.